This is a list of T cell receptor beta chains from one sample in a study of blood T cells in healthy people across ages. One entry per CDR3 protein, called by TCRdb with MiXCR from the 5' RACE reads. The data contain 780,000 or so distinct CDR3 sequences, roughly 50% of them singletons. The sequencing input was blood. The receptors shown here come from a man older than 75 in good health. Both conserved end residues are part of each CDR3. The D gene is left open where the match is weak. Rows give clone size only sometimes, using once, few, many, or a class for an expanded clone.

>TRBV6-6|NA|TRBJ1-5|NA
CASSKQKGINQPQHF
TGTGCCAGCAGTAAACAAAAGGGGATCAATCAGCCCCAGCATTTT
>TRBV7-9|few|TRBJ2-1|NA
CASSSRSEYNEQFF
TGTGCCAGCAGCTCCCGGTCAGAGTACAATGAGCAGTTCTTC
>TRBV28|NA|TRBJ2-1|TRBD2
CASSTVSGHNEQFF
TGTGCCAGCAGCACCGTTAGCGGGCACAATGAGCAGTTCTTC
>TRBV3-1|few|TRBJ1-2|TRBD1
CASSQGTGRGYGYTF
TGTGCCAGCAGCCAAGGGACAGGGCGAGGCTATGGCTACACCTTC
>TRBV7-3|NA|TRBJ2-7|TRBD2
CASSRAGGREQYF
TGTGCCAGCAGCAGGGCGGGAGGTCGCGAGCAGTACTTC
>TRBV7-2|NA|TRBJ2-3|TRBD1
CASSLRPGTGGSQDTQYF
TGTGCCAGCAGCTTACGTCCCGGGACAGGGGGGTCACAAGATACGCAGTATTTT
>TRBV6-5|NA|TRBJ2-3|NA
CASSSRQVRADTQYF
TGTGCCAGCAGTTCCCGACAGGTTCGGGCAGATACGCAGTATTTT
>TRBV24-1|NA|TRBJ2-7|NA
CGYTFRGTYYEQYF
TGTGGCTATACTTTCCGCGGGACATATTACGAGCAGTACTTC
>TRBV29-1|many|TRBJ2-5|NA
CSVASGQETQYF
TGCAGCGTTGCATCAGGGCAAGAGACCCAGTACTTC
>TRBV24-1|NA|TRBJ2-3|TRBD2
CATSDPTSGRRYAYF
TGTGCCACCAGTGACCCGACTAGCGGGAGAAGATACGCGTATTTT
>TRBV18|once|TRBJ2-5|NA
CASSSLAEETQYF
TGTGCCAGCTCAAGTTTAGCAGAAGAGACCCAGTACTTC
>TRBV7-2|NA|TRBJ2-3|TRBD2
CASSLNQRVWASGMRYAYF
TGTGCCAGCAGCTTAAATCAAAGGGTTTGGGCTAGCGGGATGAGATACGCGTATTTT
>TRBV14|NA|TRBJ1-1|NA
CASSRRGGARNTEAFF
TGTGCCAGCAGCCGCCGAGGAGGGGCTAGGAACACGGAAGCTTTCTTT
>TRBV2|once|TRBJ2-3|TRBD1
CASRPRTGITDTQYF
TGTGCCAGCAGGCCTAGGACAGGGATCACAGATACGCAGTATTTT
>TRBV7-9|NA|TRBJ1-1|NA
CASSLGEGRAFF
TGTGCCAGCAGCTTAGGGGAGGGCCGAGCTTTCTTT
>TRBV9|NA|TRBJ1-1|NA
CASSVSPLNTEAFF
TGTGCCAGCAGCGTGTCACCCTTGAACACTGAAGCTTTCTTT
>TRBV7-9|NA|TRBJ1-2|NA
CASSLVRDGYTF
TGTGCCAGCAGCTTAGTTAGGGATGGCTACACCTTC
>TRBV14|once|TRBJ2-2|TRBD1
CASRARGPRNTGELFF
TGTGCCAGCAGAGCAAGGGGGCCGAGGAACACCGGGGAGCTGTTTTTT
>TRBV2|NA|TRBJ2-3|NA
CASIGPGDTQYF
TGTGCCAGCATTGGTCCAGGGGATACGCAGTATTTT